The 24 T cell receptor beta chains reported below all come from one sample, sequenced in a study of OX40 agonist ivuxolimab in advanced cancers. Here immunoSEQ multiplex PCR was the method, and the copy in TCRdb shows in-frame clones only, minus some. The table has tens of thousands of clones, around 89% seen once. The sequences come from CD4+ or CD8+ T cells sorted from blood, collected in a trial of the OX40 agonist ivuxolimab. The source of these receptors is an adult with an advanced solid tumor such as melanoma, head and neck, liver or kidney cancer.

The chain is built from TRBV7-2 and TRBJ2-1; the match to TRBD2 covers 11 bases. V dropped 7 bases and J dropped 5; count of bases not matched to a gene: 7. CDR1 SGHTA and CDR2 FQGNSA come from the germline V gene. This CDR3 is built from 15 residues. CDR3 sequence reads: CASTQTSGSHNEQFF. The CDR3 coding sequence is TGTGCCAGCACCCAAACTAGCGGGAGCCACAATGAGCAGTTCTTC.

The chain has TRBV6-1 and TRBJ2-3; 7 bases line up with TRBD1. V lost 4 bases, J lost 6 bases, and 10 bases stayed unmatched. The CDR3 contains 15 residues. The germline gives CDR1 MNHNS, CDR2 SASEGT. The CDR3 DNA reads as TGTGCCAGCAGTGTCCAGGGGGAATTTGGCGATACGCAGTATTTT. Its protein is CASSVQGEFGDTQYF.

V usage is TRBV6-5 and J usage is TRBJ2-2; D call uncertain. Germline CDR1 reads MNHEY; CDR2 reads SVGAGI. The CDR3 length is 13 residues. V was cut by 0 bases and J by 3 bases, with 2 bases left in between. CDR3 region: CASSYSYTGELFF. In nucleotides, the CDR3 is TGTGCCAGCAGTTACTCTTACACCGGGGAGCTGTTTTTT.

The chain links TRBV10-3 to TRBJ2-4; TRBD1 might be the D (6 bases). Trimming removed 0 bases at V and 8 bases at J, with 11 bases between. Germline V gene sequence: CDR1 ENHRY, CDR2 SYGVKD. This CDR3 comprises 14 residues. The chain's CDR3 is CAISESRGAYIQYF. Here the CDR3 DNA reads TGTGCCATCAGTGAGTCCAGGGGCGCCTACATTCAGTACTTC.

The rearrangement uses TRBV5-4 and TRBJ2-3, with no clear D. CDR3 size: 17 residues. Trimming pared 6 bases from V and 0 bases from J, leaving 20 bases between. CDR1 is SGHNT and CDR2 is YYREEE in the germline V gene (reference sequence). For the CDR3, the DNA is TGTGCCAGCACCGCGGTGAGTCTACAAACTAGCACAGATACGCAGTATTTT. Translated, it gives CASTAVSLQTSTDTQYF.

This clone was observed once. This rearrangement joins TRBV28 to TRBJ1-1; D is unresolved. The germline CDR1 and CDR2 sequences are MDHEN and SYDVKM. With 7 bases removed from V and 11 bases from J, the gap between germline ends came to 23 bases. The CDR3 sequence is 14 residues long. CDR3 region: CASTIGSSHSVAFF. CDR3 coding DNA: TGTGCCAGCACTATAGGCAGTTCTCATTCCGTGGCTTTCTTT.

This clone was recorded once. The chain combines TRBV19 with TRBJ2-2; D uncertain. Trimming left V 7 bases short and J 3 bases short, with 12 bases between. The CDR3 extends over 14 amino acids. CDR1 is LNHDA, CDR2 SQIVND, per germline (reference sequence). CDR3 DNA sequence: TGTGCCAGTACCCTTTATCAGGACACCGGGGAGCTGTTTTTT. Its translation: CASTLYQDTGELFF.

V usage is TRBV19 and J usage is TRBJ2-7; D might be TRBD1 or TRBD2, each matching 5 bases. Germline loops: CDR1 LNHDA, CDR2 SQIVND (reference sequence). V lost 6 bases to trimming and J lost 4 bases, with 19 bases between them. This CDR3 has 15 amino acids. DNA for the CDR3: TGTGCCAGTAGCGAAACAGGAGGCATTGGGTACGAGCAGTACTTC. This codes for CASSETGGIGYEQYF.

The V and J genes are TRBV14 and TRBJ1-2, with D unresolved. The V end lost 0 bases, the J end lost 8 bases, and 16 bases lay between the germline ends. The CDR3 runs 15 residues. Germline V gives CDR1 SGHDN, CDR2 FVKESK. CDR3 sequence: CASSQDRAGVSGYTF. CDR3 nucleotide sequence: TGTGCCAGCAGCCAAGATCGGGCAGGTGTCAGCGGCTACACCTTC.

In DNA form, the CDR3 reads TGTGCCAGCAGCTCGGAAAACACCATATATTTT. Protein: CASSSENTIYF. The rearrangement links TRBV7-2 to TRBJ1-3; D gene unclear. Per germline, CDR1 SGHTA and CDR2 FQGNSA. This CDR3 is built from 11 residues. V was clipped by 4 bases and J by 6 bases, with 4 bases between them.

The rearrangement joins TRBV6-5 to TRBJ1-1, with 11 bases aligning to TRBD1. The CDR3 spans 15 residues. Germline CDR1 is MNHEY and CDR2 is SVGAGI. V gave up 0 bases and J gave up 5 bases; unmatched junction bases: 2. Here the CDR3 reads CASSYSGQGVTEAFF. CDR3 nucleotide sequence: TGTGCCAGCAGTTACTCGGGACAGGGGGTGACTGAAGCTTTCTTT.

The chain employs TRBV10-3 and TRBJ1-2; 9 nucleotides match TRBD1. Germline V CDR1 and CDR2: ENHRY, SYGVKD. V was pared by 8 bases and J by 4 bases, with 8 bases of the junction left unmatched. The CDR3 spans 14 residues. The CDR3 DNA follows: TGTGCCATCTATCCGGGGGACAGGGCCTATGGCTACACCTTC. Its translation: CAIYPGDRAYGYTF.

The rearrangement links TRBV30 to TRBJ2-5; D is ambiguous. The germline CDR1 and CDR2 sequences are GTSNPN and SVGIG (reference sequence). There are 11 residues in the CDR3. Trimming left V 5 bases short and J 1 base short, with 5 bases between. As DNA, the CDR3 is TGTGCCTGGGTAGCCCAAGAGACCCAGTACTTC. This codes for CAWVAQETQYF.

The table lists this clone with a count of one. Mismatch with germline at one junction end may stem from a read error. This rearrangement joins TRBV7-2 to TRBJ2-5; D unclear. In germline, CDR1 is SGHTA, CDR2 FQGNSA. The CDR3 spans 13 residues. The CDR3 bases are TGTGCCAGCAGCTTAGGCTTGACCGGAGTTCAGGACTTC. It is translated as CASSLGLTGVQDF.

V is TRBV10-3 and J is TRBJ1-2; D unclear. The V end lost 4 bases, the J end lost 8 bases, and 8 bases lay between the germline ends. From germline, CDR1 is ENHRY and CDR2 SYGVKD. The CDR3 length is 11 residues. CDR3 protein: CAISGPAGYTF. CDR3 sequence (DNA): TGTGCCATCAGTGGTCCGGCGGGCTACACCTTC.

CDR3 in DNA: TGTGCCAGCTCAGCCGGGACTAGCGGGACCTACGAGCAGTACTTC. Protein: CASSAGTSGTYEQYF. This rearrangement joins TRBV18 to TRBJ2-7, with 13 positions matching TRBD2. This CDR3 spans 15 amino acids. Per the germline V gene, CDR1 is KGHSH and CDR2 is LQKENI. Trimming cost V 5 bases and J 2 bases; bases outside gene matches: 3.

The chain employs TRBV7-9 and TRBJ2-3; no firm D call. The CDR3 is 16 residues long. V dropped 0 bases and J dropped 1 base, with 11 bases sitting between them. CDR1 and CDR2 (germline): SEHNR, FQNEAQ (reference sequence). The CDR3 DNA follows: TGTGCCAGCAGCTTAGCGGCCAGCGCGGGCACAGATACGCAGTATTTT. The encoded protein is CASSLAASAGTDTQYF.

With regard to this clone: The junction departs from germline at one end; a sequencing error may be responsible. This sequence joins TRBV19 and TRBJ2-7, with D tentatively TRBD2 (5 bases). This CDR3 is built from 12 residues. In germline, CDR1 is LNHDA, CDR2 SQIVND (reference sequence). CDR3 protein: CASSIDRRRKQF. CDR3 bases: TGTGCCAGTAGTATAGATCGGAGGCGTAAGCAATTC.

The genes are TRBV28 and TRBJ1-2; possible D gene TRBD1, 6 bases. The germline V gene encodes CDR1 MDHEN and CDR2 SYDVKM. V shed 2 bases and J shed 8 bases, with 18 bases lying between them. CDR3 length: 15 residues. The DNA of the CDR3 is TGTGCCAGCAGTTTAAATTCAGGGGCACGAGGGGGCTACACCTTC. It is translated as CASSLNSGARGGYTF.

V gene TRBV11-3 combines with J gene TRBJ2-1; no reliable D call. This CDR3 has 13 amino acids. The V end was cut by 4 bases, the J end by 4 bases, with 8 bases between. Germline assignment: CDR1 SGHNT and CDR2 YENEEA. CDR3 protein: CASSSRLYNEQFF. CDR3 coding DNA: TGTGCCAGCAGCTCACGATTATACAATGAGCAGTTCTTC. Supplemented by reference TRBV11-3 and TRBJ2-1, the full variable domain reads EAGVVQSPRYKIIEKKQPVAFWCNPISGHNTLYWYLQNLGQGPELLIRYENEEAVDDSQLPKDRFSAERLKGVDSTLKIQPAELGDSAVYLCASSSRLYNEQFFGPGTRLTVL.

The CDR3 here is CASSYDHTRTHEQYF. CDR3 sequence (DNA): TGTGCCAGCAGTTACGACCACACTCGGACCCACGAGCAGTACTTC. J is TRBJ2-7 and V is TRBV6-5; D gene ambiguous. This CDR3 spans 15 amino acids. V was cut by 2 bases and J by 5 bases, with 16 bases left in between. Germline CDR1 MNHEY, CDR2 SVGAGI.

The rearrangement uses TRBV28 and TRBJ1-3; 9 bases match TRBD1. Germline trimming cut 6 bases from V and 1 base from J; bases unmatched to any gene: 4. The germline gives CDR1 MDHEN, CDR2 SYDVKM. The CDR3 is made up of 15 amino acids. Written as DNA, the CDR3 is TGTGCCAGCAGCGGACAGGGGCTATCTGGAAACACCATATATTTT. It encodes CASSGQGLSGNTIYF.

This rearrangement joins TRBV19 to TRBJ2-6, with TRBD1 matching over 7 bases. This CDR3 spans 15 amino acids. Germline-derived CDR1 and CDR2 are LNHDA and SQIVND (reference sequence). Losses at the gene ends were 4 bases for V and 5 bases for J; bases not matched to a gene: 5. The CDR3 sequence: CASSTTDRRANVLTF. In DNA, the CDR3 is TGTGCCAGTAGTACGACGGACAGGCGGGCCAACGTCCTGACTTTC. The whole variable domain, remainder taken from reference TRBV19 and TRBJ2-6, is DGGITQSPKYLFRKEGQNVTLSCEQNLNHDAMYWYRQDPGQGLRLIYYSQIVNDFQKGDIAEGYSVSREKKESFPLTVTSAQKNPTAFYLCASSTTDRRANVLTFGAGSRLTVL.

This clone was picked up one time. The J gene is TRBJ2-7, the V gene TRBV6-6; 7 positions agree with TRBD1. V lost 4 bases and J lost 1; bases outside the gene matches: 4. There are 14 residues in the CDR3. Germline V gene lookup returns CDR1 MNHNY and CDR2 SVGAGI (reference sequence). As DNA, the CDR3 is TGTGCCAGCAGTTTGTCAGGGGGATCCTACGAGCAGTACTTC. Amino acid sequence: CASSLSGGSYEQYF.